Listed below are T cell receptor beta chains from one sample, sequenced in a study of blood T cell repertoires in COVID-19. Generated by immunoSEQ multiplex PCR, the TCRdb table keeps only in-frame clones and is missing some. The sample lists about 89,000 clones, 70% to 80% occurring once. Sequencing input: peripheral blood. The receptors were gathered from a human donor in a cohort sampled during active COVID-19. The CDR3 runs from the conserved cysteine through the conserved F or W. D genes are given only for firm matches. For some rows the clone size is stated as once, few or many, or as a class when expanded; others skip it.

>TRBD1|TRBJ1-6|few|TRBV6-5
CASSSVGGGYSPLHF
TGTGCCAGCAGTTCAGTAGGGGGCGGTTATTCACCCCTCCACTTT
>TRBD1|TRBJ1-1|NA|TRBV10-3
CAISRQGQTEAFF
TGTGCCATCAGCCGACAGGGCCAGACTGAAGCTTTCTTT
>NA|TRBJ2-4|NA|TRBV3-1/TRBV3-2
CASSHQTVSKNIQYF
TGTGCCAGCAGCCACCAGACAGTGTCCAAAAACATTCAGTACTTC
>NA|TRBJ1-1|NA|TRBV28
CASSQEGRQKWNTEAFF
TGTGCCAGCAGCCAGGAGGGCAGGCAAAAGTGGAACACTGAAGCTTTCTTT
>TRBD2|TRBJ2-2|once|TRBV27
CASSPTGTSPAGELFF
TGTGCCAGCAGTCCAACCGGGACTAGTCCGGCCGGGGAGCTGTTTTTT
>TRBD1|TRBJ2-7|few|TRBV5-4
CASSIYGTALGEQYF
TGTGCCAGCAGCATATACGGGACAGCCCTGGGGGAGCAGTACTTC
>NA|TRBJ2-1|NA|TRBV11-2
CASSLVARHNEQFF
TGTGCCAGCAGCTTAGTTGCGCGGCACAATGAGCAGTTCTTC
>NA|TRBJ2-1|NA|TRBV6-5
CASSYIPTSLNEQFF
TGTGCCAGCAGTTATATCCCGACTAGTCTCAATGAGCAGTTCTTC
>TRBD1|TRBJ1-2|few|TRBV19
CASSIGTGPTRTF
TGTGCCAGTAGCATCGGGACAGGGCCAACTCGCACCTTC
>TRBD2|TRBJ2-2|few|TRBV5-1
CASSATSGGTGELFF
TGCGCCAGCAGCGCCACTAGCGGGGGAACCGGGGAGCTGTTTTTT
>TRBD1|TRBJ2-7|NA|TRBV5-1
CASRTGTGYNEQYF
TGCGCCAGCAGGACCGGGACAGGGTACAACGAGCAGTACTTC
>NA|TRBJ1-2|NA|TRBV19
CASSISNRGDGYTF
TGTGCCAGTAGTATATCAAATCGAGGCGATGGCTACACCTTC
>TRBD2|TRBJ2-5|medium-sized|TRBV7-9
CASSPTRLAGARETQYF
TGTGCCAGCAGCCCAACAAGACTAGCGGGGGCCAGGGAGACCCAGTACTTC
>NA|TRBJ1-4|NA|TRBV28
CASSLSVGNEKLFF
TGTGCCAGCAGTCTGTCGGTGGGCAATGAAAAACTGTTTTTT
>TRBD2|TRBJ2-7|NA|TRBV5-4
CASSSSGAVHEQYF
TGTGCCAGCAGCTCGAGCGGGGCGGTCCACGAGCAGTACTTC
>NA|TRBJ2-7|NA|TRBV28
CASSWTVNYEQYF
TGTGCCAGCAGCTGGACAGTGAACTACGAGCAGTACTTC
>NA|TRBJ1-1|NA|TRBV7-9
CASSPRNRVHTEAFF
TGTGCCAGCAGCCCCAGAAACCGGGTCCACACTGAAGCTTTCTTT
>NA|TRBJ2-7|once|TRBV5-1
CASSLVPGYYEQYF
TGCGCCAGCAGCTTGGTACCGGGTTACTACGAGCAGTACTTC
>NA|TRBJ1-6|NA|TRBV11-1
CASSSLAGGSPLHF
TGTGCCAGCAGCTCCCTAGCGGGCGGATCACCCCTCCACTTT
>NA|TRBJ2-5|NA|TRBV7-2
CASSLTRVSVPGAQYF
TGTGCCAGCAGCTTAACCCGCGTTTCGGTTCCTGGAGCCCAGTACTTC
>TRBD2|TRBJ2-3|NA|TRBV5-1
CASRLAGVSDTQYF
TGCGCCAGCAGACTAGCGGGAGTTTCAGATACGCAGTATTTT
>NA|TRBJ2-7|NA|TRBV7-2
CASSPPGVGVYEQYF
TGTGCCAGCAGCCCCCCGGGGGTCGGGGTCTACGAGCAGTACTTC
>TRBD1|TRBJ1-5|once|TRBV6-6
CASSYILQGGLRPQHF
TGTGCCAGCAGTTACATATTACAGGGGGGCCTTCGGCCCCAGCATTTT
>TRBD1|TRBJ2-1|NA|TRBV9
CASSPKSGTGAKGTDEQFF
TGTGCCAGCAGCCCTAAGAGTGGGACAGGGGCTAAAGGAACCGATGAGCAGTTCTTC
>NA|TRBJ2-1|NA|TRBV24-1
CATSDFRTRNNEQFF
TGTGCCACCAGTGATTTTCGGACACGGAACAATGAGCAGTTCTTC
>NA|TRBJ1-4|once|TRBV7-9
CASSLAGANEKLFF
TGTGCCAGCAGCTTAGCGGGAGCTAATGAAAAACTGTTTTTT
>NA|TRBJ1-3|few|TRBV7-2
CASSQQGTSGNTIYF
TGTGCCAGCAGCCAACAGGGAACCTCTGGAAACACCATATATTTT
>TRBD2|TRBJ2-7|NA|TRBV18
CASSPSNGVRTSGTSEQYF
TGTGCCAGCTCACCCTCCAACGGTGTGCGAACTAGCGGGACGTCGGAGCAGTACTTC
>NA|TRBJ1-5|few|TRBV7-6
CASSLEGVGNQPQHF
TGTGCCAGCAGCTTAGAAGGGGTGGGCAATCAGCCCCAGCATTTT
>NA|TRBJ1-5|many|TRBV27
CASTRGAGQPQHF
TGTGCCAGCACCCGGGGGGCTGGGCAGCCCCAGCATTTT
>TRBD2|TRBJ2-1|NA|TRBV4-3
CASSPGLAGYNEQFF
TGCGCCAGCAGCCCGGGACTAGCGGGATACAATGAGCAGTTCTTC
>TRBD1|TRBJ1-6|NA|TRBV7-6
CASSLGQLNSPLHF
TGTGCCAGCAGCTTGGGACAGCTTAATTCACCCCTCCACTTT
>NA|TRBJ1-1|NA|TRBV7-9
CASKGHGNTEAFF
TGTGCCAGCAAAGGACATGGGAACACTGAAGCTTTCTTT
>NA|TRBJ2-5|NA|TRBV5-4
CASSFLPQETQYF
TGTGCCAGCAGCTTTCTCCCCCAAGAGACCCAGTACTTC
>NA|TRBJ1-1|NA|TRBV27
CASSITRNTEAFF
TGTGCCAGCAGTATCACACGGAACACTGAAGCTTTCTTT
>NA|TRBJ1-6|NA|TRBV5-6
CASSLVARGSPLHF
TGTGCCAGCAGCTTGGTGGCCAGGGGTTCACCCCTCCACTTT
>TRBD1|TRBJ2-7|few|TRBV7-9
CASSPRDRAYEQYF
TGTGCCAGCAGCCCCCGGGACAGGGCCTACGAGCAGTACTTC